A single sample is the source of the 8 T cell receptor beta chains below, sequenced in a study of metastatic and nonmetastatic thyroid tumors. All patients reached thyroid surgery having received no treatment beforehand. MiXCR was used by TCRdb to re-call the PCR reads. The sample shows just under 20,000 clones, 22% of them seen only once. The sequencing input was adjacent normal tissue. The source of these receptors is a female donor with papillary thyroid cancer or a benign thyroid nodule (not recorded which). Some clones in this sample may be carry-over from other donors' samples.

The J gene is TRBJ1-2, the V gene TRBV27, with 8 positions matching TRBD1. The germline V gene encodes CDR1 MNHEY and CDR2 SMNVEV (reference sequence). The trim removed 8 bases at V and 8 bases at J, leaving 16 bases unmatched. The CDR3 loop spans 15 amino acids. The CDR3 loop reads CASRSGQGHFRGYTF. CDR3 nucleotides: TGTGCCAGCCGTTCTGGACAGGGACATTTTCGGGGCTACACCTTC.

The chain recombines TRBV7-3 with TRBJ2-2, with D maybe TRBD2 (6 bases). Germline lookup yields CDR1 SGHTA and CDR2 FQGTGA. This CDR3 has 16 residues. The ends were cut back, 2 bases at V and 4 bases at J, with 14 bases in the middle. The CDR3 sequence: CASSLGGSGITGELFF. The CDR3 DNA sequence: TGTGCCAGCAGCTTAGGAGGGAGCGGAATCACCGGGGAGCTGTTTTTT.

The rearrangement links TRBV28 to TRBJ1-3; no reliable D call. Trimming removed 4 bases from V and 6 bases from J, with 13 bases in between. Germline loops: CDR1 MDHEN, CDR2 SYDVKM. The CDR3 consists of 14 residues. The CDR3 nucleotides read TGTGCCAGCAGTTCCCCGGGAACTGTAAACACCATATATTTT. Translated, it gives CASSSPGTVNTIYF. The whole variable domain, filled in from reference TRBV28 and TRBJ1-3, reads DVKVTQSSRYLVKRTGEKVFLECVQDMDHENMFWYRQDPGLGLRLIYFSYDVKMKEKGDIPEGYSVSREKKERFSLILESASTNQTSMYLCASSSPGTVNTIYFGEGSWLTVV.

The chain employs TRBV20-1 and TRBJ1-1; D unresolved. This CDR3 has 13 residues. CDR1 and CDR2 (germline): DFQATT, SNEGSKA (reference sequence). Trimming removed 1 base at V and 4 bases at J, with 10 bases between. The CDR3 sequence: CSARVPLSTEAFF. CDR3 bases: TGCAGTGCTAGAGTCCCTTTGAGCACTGAAGCTTTCTTT.

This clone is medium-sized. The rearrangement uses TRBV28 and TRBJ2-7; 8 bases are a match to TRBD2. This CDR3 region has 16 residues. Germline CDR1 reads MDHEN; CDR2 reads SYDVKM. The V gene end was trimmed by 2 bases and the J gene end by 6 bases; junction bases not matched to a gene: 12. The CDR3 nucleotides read TGTGCCAGCAGTTTACCCGGGGGGGGGGGTCCCCTCGAGCAGTACTTC. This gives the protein CASSLPGGGGPLEQYF.

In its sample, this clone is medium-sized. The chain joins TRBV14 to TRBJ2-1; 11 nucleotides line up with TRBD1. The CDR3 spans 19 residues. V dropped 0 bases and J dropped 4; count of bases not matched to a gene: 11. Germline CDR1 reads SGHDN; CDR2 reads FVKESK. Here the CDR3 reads CASSQDQERTGGPYNEQFF. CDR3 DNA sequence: TGTGCCAGCAGCCAAGATCAGGAAAGGACAGGGGGCCCTTACAATGAGCAGTTCTTC.

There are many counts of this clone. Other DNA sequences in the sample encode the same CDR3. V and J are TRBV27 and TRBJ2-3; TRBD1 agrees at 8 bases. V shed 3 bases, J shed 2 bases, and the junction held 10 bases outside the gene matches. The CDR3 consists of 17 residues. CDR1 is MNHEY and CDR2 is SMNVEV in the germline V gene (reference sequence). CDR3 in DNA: TGTGCCAGCAGTTTTACCCGGACAGGGAAATTCACAGATACGCAGTATTTT. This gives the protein CASSFTRTGKFTDTQYF.

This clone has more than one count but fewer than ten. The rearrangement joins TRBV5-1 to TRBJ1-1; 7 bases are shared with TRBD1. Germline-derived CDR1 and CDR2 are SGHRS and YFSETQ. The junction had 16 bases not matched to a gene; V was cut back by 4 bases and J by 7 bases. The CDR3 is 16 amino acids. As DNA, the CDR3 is TGCGCCAGCAGCCCTGCAATACCAGGGGGACCCCGTGAAGCTTTCTTT. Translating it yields CASSPAIPGGPREAFF.